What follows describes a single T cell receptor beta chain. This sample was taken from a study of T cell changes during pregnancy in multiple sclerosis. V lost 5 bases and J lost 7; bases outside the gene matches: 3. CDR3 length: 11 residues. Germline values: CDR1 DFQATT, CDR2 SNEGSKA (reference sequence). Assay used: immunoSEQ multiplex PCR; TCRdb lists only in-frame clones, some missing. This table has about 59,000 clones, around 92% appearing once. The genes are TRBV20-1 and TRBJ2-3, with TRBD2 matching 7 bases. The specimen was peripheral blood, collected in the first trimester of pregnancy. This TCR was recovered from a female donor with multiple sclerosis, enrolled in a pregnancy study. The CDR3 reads CSAQAGNTQYF. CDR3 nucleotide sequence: TGCAGTGCTCAAGCGGGGAATACGCAGTATTTT.